This T cell receptor (beta chain) appears in the sequencing data of a study of CD8+CD57+ T cells in acquired aplastic anemia. Profiling of TCR beta VDJ combinations and CDR3 sequences used genomic DNA as template. TCRdb re-called the reads with MiXCR, one entry per CDR3 protein. The sample has 190,000 or so distinct CDR3 sequences; under 65% are singletons. This TCR was sampled from a human donor in good health. The sample taken for sequencing was sorted CD4+, CD8+, or CD8+CD57+ T cells (not recorded which) from PBMCs.

In DNA, the CDR3 is TGTGCCAGCAGCCCTACGGCAGGGGGTCAGCCCCAGCATTTT. This sequence encodes CASSPTAGGQPQHF. This sequence joins TRBV7-2 and TRBJ1-5; 7 bases are a match to TRBD1. CDR3 length equals 14 residues. Trimming cost V 5 bases and J 6 bases; bases outside gene matches: 7. Germline V CDR1 and CDR2: SGHTA, FQGNSA.